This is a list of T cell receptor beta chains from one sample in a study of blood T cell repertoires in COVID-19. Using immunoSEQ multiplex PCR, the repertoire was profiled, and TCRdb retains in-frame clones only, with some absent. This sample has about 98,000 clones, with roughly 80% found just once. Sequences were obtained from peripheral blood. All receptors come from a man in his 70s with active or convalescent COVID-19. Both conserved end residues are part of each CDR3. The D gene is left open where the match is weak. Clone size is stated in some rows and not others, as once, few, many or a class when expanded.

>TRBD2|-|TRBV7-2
CASSLRGRGGQFRTDTQYF
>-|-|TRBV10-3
CAISESAQETQYF
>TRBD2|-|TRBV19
CASSIGLLAGGSMISYNEQFF
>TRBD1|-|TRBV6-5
CASTEGQASTDTQYF
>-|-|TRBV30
CAWNRRGGGYTF
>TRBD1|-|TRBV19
CASSVQGWNQPQHF
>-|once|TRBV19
CASSQQGQPGANVLTF
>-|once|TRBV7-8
CASSSNRDTYGYTF
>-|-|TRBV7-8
CASSLGEANEQYF
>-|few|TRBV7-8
CASSPDRSGANVLTF
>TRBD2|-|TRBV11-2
CASSSGLAGYNEQFF
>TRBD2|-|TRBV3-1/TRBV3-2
CASSQGTRQETQYF
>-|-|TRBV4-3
CASSQGVWAGGNEQFF
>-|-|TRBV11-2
CASSTSTGSPLHF
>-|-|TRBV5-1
CASSLGLEQFF
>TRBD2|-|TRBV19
CASTRRASGGEDTQYF
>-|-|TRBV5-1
CASSLGHNYNEQFF
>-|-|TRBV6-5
CASRGGRGPEAFF
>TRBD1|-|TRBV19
CASSIGDRTNSPLHF
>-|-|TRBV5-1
CASTDTGSAYTEAFF
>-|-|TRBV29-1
CSVARQRNTEAFF
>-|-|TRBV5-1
CATLYTGTQPQHF
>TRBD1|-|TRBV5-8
CASSPTDRNYEQYF
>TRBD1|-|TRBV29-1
CSVAETGLGYEQYF
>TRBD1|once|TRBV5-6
CASSLGDRGNTEAFF
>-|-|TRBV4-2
CASSQDLRDEQFF
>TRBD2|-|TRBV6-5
CASSYGVAGGHNEQFF
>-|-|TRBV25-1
CASSREVNTEAFF
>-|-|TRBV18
CASSPIGTDLSYGYTF
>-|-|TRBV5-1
CASSLAAAGSTSTDTQYF
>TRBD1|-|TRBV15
CATSSTTGLNTGELFF
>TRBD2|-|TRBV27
CASSFGGGRETQYF
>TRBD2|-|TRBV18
CASSPVAGAPETQYF
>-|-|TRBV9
CASSVERHSGANVLTF
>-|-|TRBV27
CASSLATGNSPLHF
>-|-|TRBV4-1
CASSQPPGGNYGYTF
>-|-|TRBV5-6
CASSPGGGNTEAFF
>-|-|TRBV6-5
CASSYSSRGSYEQYF
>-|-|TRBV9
CASSVAAENTEAFF
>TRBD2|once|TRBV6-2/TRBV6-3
CASSYFITSGNNEQFF
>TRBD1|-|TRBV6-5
CASSLGQGAQYF
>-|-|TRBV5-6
CASSLRGLQGLNYGYTF
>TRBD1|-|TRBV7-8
CASSIGTGDRETQYF
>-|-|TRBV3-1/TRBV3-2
CASSLQGYTGELFF
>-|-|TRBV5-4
CASRGHPANYGYTF
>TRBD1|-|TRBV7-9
CASSNRDRGNTEAFF
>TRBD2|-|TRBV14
CASRLSGAPHEQFF
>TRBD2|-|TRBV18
CASSASGGTDTQYF
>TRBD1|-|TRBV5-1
CASSLRDRVSTDTQYF
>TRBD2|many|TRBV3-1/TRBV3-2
CASSQEWGLASETQYF
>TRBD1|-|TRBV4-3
CASSQAGTDNQPQHF
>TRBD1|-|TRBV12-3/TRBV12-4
CASSPGQGYQAFF
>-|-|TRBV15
CATRGGASTDTQYF
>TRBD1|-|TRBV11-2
CASTWGQGRQETQYF
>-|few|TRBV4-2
CASSQEETRGTGELFF
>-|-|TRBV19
CASSIIEAANYGYTF